The rows below give T cell receptor beta chains drawn from one sample of a study of blood T cells in healthy people across ages. TCRdb fed the 5' RACE reads into MiXCR, producing one record per CDR3 protein. Among 600,000 to 1,000,000 distinct CDR3 sequences listed, around a quarter were seen once. The same specimen was also included in a second study, on T cells of mothers and their children.

The sample comprised blood. All receptors derive from a boy between 10 and 17 years old in good health. Each CDR3 is given with its conserved first and last residue. Each record gives: V gene, J gene, D gene, clone size, CDR3 protein, CDR3 DNA. A D gene is named only where the DNA matches it firmly. Size is omitted from some rows. Given values are once, few, many or a class for expanded clones.

V: TRBV27
J: TRBJ2-2
D: -
size: -
CDR3: CASRPYPSINTGELFF
DNA: TGTGCCAGCAGACCGTATCCATCAATAAACACCGGGGAGCTGTTTTTT

V: TRBV5-4
J: TRBJ2-7
D: TRBD1
size: -
CDR3: CASSYEDRGDRDEQYF
DNA: TGTGCCAGCAGCTACGAAGACAGGGGGGATCGGGACGAGCAGTACTTC

V: TRBV12-3/TRBV12-4
J: TRBJ1-5
D: -
size: -
CDR3: CASSLGLGVGQPQHF
DNA: TGTGCCAGCAGTTTAGGGTTGGGGGTTGGGCAGCCCCAGCATTTT

V: TRBV10-3
J: TRBJ2-7
D: -
size: -
CDR3: CAISGRGEDSYEQYF
DNA: TGTGCCATCAGTGGACGCGGCGAGGACTCCTACGAGCAGTACTTC

V: TRBV7-2
J: TRBJ2-3
D: -
size: -
CDR3: CASSFRTADTQYF
DNA: TGTGCCAGCAGCTTTAGGACAGCAGATACGCAGTATTTT

V: TRBV4-3
J: TRBJ2-4
D: TRBD2
size: -
CDR3: CASSHGEGLAKNIQYF
DNA: TGCGCCAGCAGCCATGGGGAGGGGCTAGCCAAAAACATTCAGTACTTC

V: TRBV7-9
J: TRBJ1-2
D: TRBD1
size: -
CDR3: CASSLGRDRTFYGYTF
DNA: TGTGCCAGCAGCCTCGGCCGGGACAGGACCTTCTATGGCTACACCTTC

V: TRBV12-3/TRBV12-4
J: TRBJ2-3
D: -
size: few
CDR3: CASRDRGSPDTQYF
DNA: TGTGCCAGCAGGGACCGGGGATCCCCAGATACGCAGTATTTT

V: TRBV6-5
J: TRBJ1-1
D: -
size: -
CDR3: CASSYWGPGNTEAFF
DNA: TGTGCCAGCAGTTACTGGGGACCGGGGAACACTGAAGCTTTCTTT

V: TRBV2
J: TRBJ2-2
D: TRBD1
size: few
CDR3: CASTGGRSTGELFF
DNA: TGTGCCAGCACAGGGGGCCGAAGCACCGGGGAGCTGTTTTTT

V: TRBV20-1
J: TRBJ1-4
D: -
size: -
CDR3: CSANRAQNEKLFF
DNA: TGCAGTGCTAACCGGGCCCAGAATGAAAAACTGTTTTTT

V: TRBV11-2
J: TRBJ2-5
D: TRBD1
size: -
CDR3: CASAGTGVRPQYF
DNA: TGTGCCAGCGCCGGGACAGGGGTGAGACCCCAGTACTTC

V: TRBV11-2
J: TRBJ2-2
D: TRBD2
size: few
CDR3: CASGTSKTGELFF
DNA: TGTGCCAGCGGGACTAGCAAGACCGGGGAGCTGTTTTTT

V: TRBV18
J: TRBJ2-7
D: -
size: -
CDR3: CASSPDLQGGYEQYF
DNA: TGTGCCAGCTCACCCGACCTGCAAGGGGGCTACGAGCAGTACTTC

V: TRBV6-1
J: TRBJ1-5
D: -
size: -
CDR3: CASSPTRGELGQPQHF
DNA: TGTGCCAGCAGTCCCACCCGGGGTGAATTAGGTCAGCCCCAGCATTTT

V: TRBV4-1
J: TRBJ2-7
D: TRBD1
size: -
CDR3: CASSQERTGAYEQYF
DNA: TGCGCCAGCAGCCAAGAAAGGACAGGGGCCTACGAGCAGTACTTC

V: TRBV29-1
J: TRBJ2-7
D: -
size: -
CDR3: CSVEDPKESYEQYF
DNA: TGCAGCGTTGAAGACCCCAAAGAGTCCTACGAGCAGTACTTC

V: TRBV20-1
J: TRBJ2-5
D: -
size: -
CDR3: CSARETRRETQYF
DNA: TGCAGTGCTAGAGAGACTAGGCGAGAGACCCAGTACTTC

V: TRBV7-2
J: TRBJ2-7
D: -
size: -
CDR3: CASSLGLVVGGEQYF
DNA: TGTGCCAGCAGCTTAGGCCTCGTGGTTGGAGGGGAGCAGTACTTC

V: TRBV4-1
J: TRBJ2-1
D: -
size: few
CDR3: CASSQETSYNEQFF
DNA: TGCGCCAGCAGCCAGGAGACATCGTACAATGAGCAGTTCTTC

V: TRBV29-1
J: TRBJ2-5
D: TRBD1
size: few
CDR3: CSVVQGEETQYF
DNA: TGCAGCGTTGTACAGGGGGAAGAGACCCAGTACTTC

V: TRBV6-2/TRBV6-3
J: TRBJ2-5
D: TRBD1
size: -
CDR3: CASDGIPGQLGVQETQYF
DNA: TGTGCCAGCGACGGCATACCGGGACAGTTGGGGGTCCAAGAGACCCAGTACTTC

V: TRBV7-9
J: TRBJ2-1
D: TRBD1
size: -
CDR3: CASSPNSGGQGFNEQFF
DNA: TGTGCCAGCAGCCCAAATTCAGGCGGACAGGGGTTTAATGAGCAGTTCTTC

V: TRBV9
J: TRBJ2-1
D: -
size: few
CDR3: CASRLIPGGGTYSEQFF
DNA: TGTGCCAGCAGGCTTATTCCAGGGGGGGGGACCTACAGCGAGCAGTTCTTC

V: TRBV3-1
J: TRBJ2-5
D: TRBD2
size: -
CDR3: CASSHMAGGLETQYF
DNA: TGTGCCAGCAGTCATATGGCGGGAGGCTTGGAGACCCAGTACTTC

V: TRBV25-1
J: TRBJ2-4
D: TRBD1
size: -
CDR3: CASSGDRGSLIAKNIQYF
DNA: TGTGCCAGCAGTGGGGACAGGGGGTCCCTGATAGCCAAAAACATTCAGTACTTC

V: TRBV4-3
J: TRBJ2-1
D: TRBD2
size: -
CDR3: CASSHVSGGDYNEQFF
DNA: TGCGCCAGCAGCCACGTTAGCGGGGGAGACTACAATGAGCAGTTCTTC

V: TRBV6-5
J: TRBJ2-4
D: TRBD2
size: -
CDR3: CASSYQLASDIQYF
DNA: TGTGCCAGCAGTTACCAACTAGCGTCAGACATTCAGTACTTC

V: TRBV19
J: TRBJ2-1
D: -
size: few
CDR3: CASSCVISYNEQFF
DNA: TGTGCCAGCAGTTGTGTCATCTCCTACAATGAGCAGTTCTTC

V: TRBV6-5
J: TRBJ2-3
D: TRBD2
size: few
CDR3: CASSYHSLAGGPSTQYF
DNA: TGTGCCAGCAGTTACCACTCACTAGCGGGGGGGCCCTCTACGCAGTATTTT

V: TRBV5-6
J: TRBJ2-5
D: TRBD2
size: -
CDR3: CASSFGAGDGETQYF
DNA: TGTGCCAGCAGCTTCGGCGCGGGAGACGGAGAGACCCAGTACTTC

V: TRBV30
J: TRBJ2-7
D: -
size: -
CDR3: CAWNNVRVSPKPLSEQYF
DNA: TGTGCCTGGAATAACGTCAGAGTTTCCCCGAAACCCCTCTCCGAGCAGTACTTC